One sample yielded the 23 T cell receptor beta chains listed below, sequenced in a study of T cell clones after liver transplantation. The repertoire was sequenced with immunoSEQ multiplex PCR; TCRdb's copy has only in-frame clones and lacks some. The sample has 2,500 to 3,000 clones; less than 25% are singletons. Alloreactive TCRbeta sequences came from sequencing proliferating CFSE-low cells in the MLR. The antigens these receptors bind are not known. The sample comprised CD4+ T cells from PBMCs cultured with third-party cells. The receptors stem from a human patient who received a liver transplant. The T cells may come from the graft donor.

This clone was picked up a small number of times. CDR3 protein: CASSPIIGTGTAGELFF. For the CDR3, the DNA is TGTGCCAGTAGTCCAATCATCGGGACAGGGACGGCCGGGGAGCTGTTTTTT. V is TRBV19 and J is TRBJ2-2; 9 nucleotides match TRBD1. V trimming: 5 bases; J trimming: 6 bases; junction bases outside the gene matches: 13. Germline CDR1 is LNHDA and CDR2 is SQIVND (reference sequence). This CDR3 has 17 residues.

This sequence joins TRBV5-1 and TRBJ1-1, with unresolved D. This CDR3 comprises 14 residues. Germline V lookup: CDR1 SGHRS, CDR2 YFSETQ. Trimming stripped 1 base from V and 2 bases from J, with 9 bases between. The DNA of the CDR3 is TGCGCCAGCAGCTTGCGCAGGTCAAACACTGAAGCTTTCTTT. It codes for CASSLRRSNTEAFF.

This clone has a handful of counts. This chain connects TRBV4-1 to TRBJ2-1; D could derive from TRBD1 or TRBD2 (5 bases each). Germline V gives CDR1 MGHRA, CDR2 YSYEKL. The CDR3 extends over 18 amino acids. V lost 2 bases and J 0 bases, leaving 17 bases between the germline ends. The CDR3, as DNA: TGCGCCAGCAGCCAATTAGGTGCCGGGACCATCTCCTACAATGAGCAGTTCTTC. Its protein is CASSQLGAGTISYNEQFF.

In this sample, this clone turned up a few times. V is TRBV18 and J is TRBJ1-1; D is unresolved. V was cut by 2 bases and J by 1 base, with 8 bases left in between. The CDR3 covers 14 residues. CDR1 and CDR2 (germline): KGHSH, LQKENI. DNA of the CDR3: TGTGCCAGCTCACCAAACCCTCCGAACACTGAAGCTTTCTTT. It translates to CASSPNPPNTEAFF.

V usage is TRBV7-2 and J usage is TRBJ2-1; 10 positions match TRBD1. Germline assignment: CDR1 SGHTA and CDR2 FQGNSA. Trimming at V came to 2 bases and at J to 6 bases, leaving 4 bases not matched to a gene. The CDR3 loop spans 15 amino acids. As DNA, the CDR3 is TGTGCCAGCAGCTTATGGGACAGGGGAATCAATGAGCAGTTCTTC. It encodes CASSLWDRGINEQFF.

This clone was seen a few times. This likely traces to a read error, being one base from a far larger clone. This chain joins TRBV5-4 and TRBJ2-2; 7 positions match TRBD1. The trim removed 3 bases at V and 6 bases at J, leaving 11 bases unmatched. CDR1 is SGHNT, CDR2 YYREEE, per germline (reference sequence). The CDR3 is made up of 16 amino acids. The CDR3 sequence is CASSWERGRVSGELFF. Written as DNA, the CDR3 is TGTGCCAGCAGCTGGGAAAGGGGGCGCGTTTCCGGGGAGCTGTTTTTT. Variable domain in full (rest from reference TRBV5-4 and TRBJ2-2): ETGVTQSPTHLIKTRGQQVTLRCSSQSGHNTVSWYQQALGQGPQFIFQYYREEENGRGNFPPRFSGLQFPNYSSELNVNALELDDSALYLCASSWERGRVSGELFFGEGSRLTVL.

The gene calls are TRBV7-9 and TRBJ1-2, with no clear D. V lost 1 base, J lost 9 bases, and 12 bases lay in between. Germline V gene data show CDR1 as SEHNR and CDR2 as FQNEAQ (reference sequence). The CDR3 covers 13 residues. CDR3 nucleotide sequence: TGTGCCAGCAGCTTAGACACCCTATCCAGCTACACCTTC. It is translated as CASSLDTLSSYTF.

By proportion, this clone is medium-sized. CDR3 region: CASSQDRGLSPLHF. CDR3 coding DNA: TGCGCCAGCAGCCAAGATAGGGGACTATCACCCCTCCACTTT. This chain links TRBV4-1 with TRBJ1-6; tentative D call: TRBD1 (5 bases). The germline CDR1 and CDR2 sequences are MGHRA and YSYEKL. Trimming stripped 0 bases from V and 10 bases from J, with 10 bases between. The CDR3 spans 14 residues.

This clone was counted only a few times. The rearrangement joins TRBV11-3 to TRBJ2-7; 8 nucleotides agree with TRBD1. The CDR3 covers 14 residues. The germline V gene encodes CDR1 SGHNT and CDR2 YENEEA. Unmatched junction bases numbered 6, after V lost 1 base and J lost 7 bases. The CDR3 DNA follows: TGTGCCAGCAGCTTAGGTCAGGGGGCCTGGGAGCAGTACTTC. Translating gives CASSLGQGAWEQYF.

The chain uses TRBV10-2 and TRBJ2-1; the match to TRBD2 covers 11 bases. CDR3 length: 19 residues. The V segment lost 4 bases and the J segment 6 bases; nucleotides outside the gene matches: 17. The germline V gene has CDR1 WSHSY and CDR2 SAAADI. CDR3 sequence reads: CASSGSYTSGSPPRNEQFF. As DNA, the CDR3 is TGCGCCAGCAGTGGCTCATACACTAGCGGGAGTCCCCCCCGCAATGAGCAGTTCTTC.

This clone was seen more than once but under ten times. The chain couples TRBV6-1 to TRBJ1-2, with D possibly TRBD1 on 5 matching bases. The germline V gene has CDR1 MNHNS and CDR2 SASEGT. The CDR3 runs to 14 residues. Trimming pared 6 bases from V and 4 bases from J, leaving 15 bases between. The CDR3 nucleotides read TGTGCCAGCAGGACCCCCGGGACCCGCTATGGCTACACCTTC. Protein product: CASRTPGTRYGYTF.

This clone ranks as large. The CDR3 coding sequence is TGTGCCAGCAGCTTAGGAGGACAGGTTAACGAAAAACTGTTTTTT. This codes for CASSLGGQVNEKLFF. The gene calls are TRBV7-9 and TRBJ1-4; 7 nucleotides line up with TRBD1. The CDR3 length is 15 residues. The V segment lost 1 base and the J segment 8 bases; nucleotides outside the gene matches: 7. CDR1 and CDR2 from the germline V gene are SEHNR and FQNEAQ (reference sequence).

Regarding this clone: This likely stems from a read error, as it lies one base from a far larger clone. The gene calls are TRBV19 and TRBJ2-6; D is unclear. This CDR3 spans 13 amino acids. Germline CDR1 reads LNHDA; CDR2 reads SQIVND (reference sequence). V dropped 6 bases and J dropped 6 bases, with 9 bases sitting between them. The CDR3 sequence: CASRSLVANVLTF. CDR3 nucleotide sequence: TGTGCCAGTAGAAGTCTGGTGGCCAACGTCCTGACTTTC. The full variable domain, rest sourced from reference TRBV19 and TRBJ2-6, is DGGITQSPKYLFRKEGQNVTLSCEQNLNHDAMYWYRQDPGQGLRLIYYSQIVNDFQKGDIAEGYSVSREKKESFPLTVTSAQKNPTAFYLCASRSLVANVLTFGAGSRLTVL.

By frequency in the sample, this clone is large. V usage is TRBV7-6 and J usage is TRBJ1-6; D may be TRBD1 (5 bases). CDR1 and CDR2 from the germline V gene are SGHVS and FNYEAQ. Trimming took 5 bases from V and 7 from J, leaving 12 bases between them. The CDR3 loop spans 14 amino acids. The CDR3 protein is CASSPGRGNSPLHF. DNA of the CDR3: TGTGCCAGCAGCCCCGGACGGGGGAATTCACCCCTCCACTTT.

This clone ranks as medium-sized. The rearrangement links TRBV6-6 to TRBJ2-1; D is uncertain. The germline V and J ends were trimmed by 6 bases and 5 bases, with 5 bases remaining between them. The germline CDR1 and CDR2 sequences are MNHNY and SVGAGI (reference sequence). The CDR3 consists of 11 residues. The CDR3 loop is CASSGHNEQFF. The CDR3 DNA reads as TGTGCCAGCAGCGGACACAATGAGCAGTTCTTC.

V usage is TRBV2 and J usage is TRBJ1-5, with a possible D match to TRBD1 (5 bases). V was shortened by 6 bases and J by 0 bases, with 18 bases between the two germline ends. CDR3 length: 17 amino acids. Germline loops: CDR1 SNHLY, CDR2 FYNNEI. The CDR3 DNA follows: TGTGCCAGCAGAGGGAACAGGAGATGGGCTAGCAATCAGCCCCAGCATTTT. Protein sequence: CASRGNRRWASNQPQHF. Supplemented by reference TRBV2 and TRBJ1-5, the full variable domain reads EPEVTQTPSHQVTQMGQEVILRCVPISNHLYFYWYRQILGQKVEFLVSFYNNEISEKSEIFDDQFSVERPDGSNFTLKIRSTKLEDSAMYFCASRGNRRWASNQPQHFGDGTRLSIL.

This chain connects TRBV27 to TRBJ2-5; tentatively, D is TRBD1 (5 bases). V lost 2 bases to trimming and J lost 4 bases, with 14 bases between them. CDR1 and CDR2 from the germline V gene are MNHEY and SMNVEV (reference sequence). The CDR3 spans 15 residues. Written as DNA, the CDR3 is TGTGCCAGCAGTTTAACCCGGCAGGGAAGAGAGACCCAGTACTTC. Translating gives CASSLTRQGRETQYF.

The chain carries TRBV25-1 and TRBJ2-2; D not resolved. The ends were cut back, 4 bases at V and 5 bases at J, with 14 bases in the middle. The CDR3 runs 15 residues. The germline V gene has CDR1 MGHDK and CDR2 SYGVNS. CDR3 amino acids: CASSARSLGTGELFF. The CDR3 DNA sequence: TGTGCCAGCAGTGCCCGGAGTTTGGGAACCGGGGAGCTGTTTTTT.

This chain's CDR3 is CASLKTGGQETQYF. CDR3 coding DNA: TGTGCCAGCCTTAAGACAGGGGGCCAAGAGACCCAGTACTTC. The chain has TRBV2 and TRBJ2-5, with 9 bases identical to TRBD1. V was clipped by 8 bases and J by 1 base; unmatched bases: 5. Germline V gene data show CDR1 as SNHLY and CDR2 as FYNNEI. This CDR3 region has 14 residues.

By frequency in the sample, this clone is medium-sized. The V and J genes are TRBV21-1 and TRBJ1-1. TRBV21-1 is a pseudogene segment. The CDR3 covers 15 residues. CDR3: CASSNPWVGGPEAFF. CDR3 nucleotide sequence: TGTGCCAGCAGCAATCCCTGGGTGGGGGGCCCAGAAGCTTTCTTT.

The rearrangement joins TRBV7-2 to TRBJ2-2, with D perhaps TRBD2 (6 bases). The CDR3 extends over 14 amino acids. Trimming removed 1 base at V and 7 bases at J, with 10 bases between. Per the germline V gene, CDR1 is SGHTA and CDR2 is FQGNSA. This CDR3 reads CASSLVRGNGELFF. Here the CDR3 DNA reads TGTGCCAGCAGCTTAGTACGCGGGAACGGGGAGCTGTTTTTT.

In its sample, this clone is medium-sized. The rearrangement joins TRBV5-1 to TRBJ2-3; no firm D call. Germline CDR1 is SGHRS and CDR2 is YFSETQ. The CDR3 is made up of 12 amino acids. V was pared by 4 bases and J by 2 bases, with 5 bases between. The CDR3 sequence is CASSLTTDTQYF. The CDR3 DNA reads TGCGCCAGCAGCCTAACCACAGATACGCAGTATTTT.

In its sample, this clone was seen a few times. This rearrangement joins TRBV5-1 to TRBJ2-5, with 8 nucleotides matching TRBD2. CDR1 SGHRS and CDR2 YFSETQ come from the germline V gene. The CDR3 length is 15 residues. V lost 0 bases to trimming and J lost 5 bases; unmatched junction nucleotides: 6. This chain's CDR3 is CASSLAGGFWETQYF. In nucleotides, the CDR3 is TGCGCCAGCAGCTTGGCGGGGGGGTTCTGGGAGACCCAGTACTTC.